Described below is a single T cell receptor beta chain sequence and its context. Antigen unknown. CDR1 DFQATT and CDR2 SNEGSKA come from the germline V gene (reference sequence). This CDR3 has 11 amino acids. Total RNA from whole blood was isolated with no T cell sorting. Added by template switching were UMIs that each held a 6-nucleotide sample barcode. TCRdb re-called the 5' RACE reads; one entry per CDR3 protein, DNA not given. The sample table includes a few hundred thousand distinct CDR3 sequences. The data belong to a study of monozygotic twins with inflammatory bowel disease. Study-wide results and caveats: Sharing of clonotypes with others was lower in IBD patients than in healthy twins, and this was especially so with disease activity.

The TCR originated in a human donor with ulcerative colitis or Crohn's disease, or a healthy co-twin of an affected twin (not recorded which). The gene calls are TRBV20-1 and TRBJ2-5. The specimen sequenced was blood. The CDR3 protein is CSAREQETQYF.